Following are 6 T cell receptor beta chains from one sample sequenced in a study of T cells in Graves' hyperthyroidism and ophthalmopathy. Amplified TCR beta CDR3 regions came from RNA transcripts. The TCR CDR3 was amplified in a first-round RT-PCR using the HTBI primer set. TCRdb reprocessed the multiplex PCR reads with MiXCR, giving one entry per CDR3 protein. This sample yields 500,000 to 650,000 distinct CDR3 sequences, of which less than 15% are seen a single time; approximately 15% belongs to the top ten. The sample comprised blood. The receptors derive from a woman aged 40 to 49 with Graves' hyperthyroidism.

This clonotype showed up many times. The chain recombines TRBV12-3 or TRBV12-4 with TRBJ2-2; unclear D gene. Trimming removed 7 bases at V and 9 bases at J, with 15 bases between. CDR3 length equals 13 residues. The DNA for the CDR3 is TGTGCCAGCACCCACGGCAGGACGAGGGAGCTGTTTTTT. Translating gives CASTHGRTRELFF.

The chain has TRBV7-8 and TRBJ2-3; 7 positions agree with TRBD1. CDR3 length: 15 residues. Germline V gene sequence: CDR1 SGHVS, CDR2 FQNEAQ. The ends lost 4 bases at V and 2 bases at J; junction bases unmatched: 6. The CDR3 reads CASSYQTGYTDTQYF. The CDR3 region has the DNA TGTGCCAGCAGCTACCAGACAGGGTACACAGATACGCAGTATTTT.

This clonotype was found a few times. V and J are TRBV9 and TRBJ1-1, with no clear D. Germline V gene sequence: CDR1 SGDLS, CDR2 YYNGEE. V lost 3 bases and J 1 base, leaving 10 bases between the germline ends. This CDR3 is built from 14 residues. Here the CDR3 DNA reads TGTGCCAGCAGCGAGGACTCACGGAACACTGAAGCTTTCTTT. Protein: CASSEDSRNTEAFF.

This clonotype was counted at least ten times. The chain recombines TRBV7-2 with TRBJ2-3; D gene unclear. This CDR3 is built from 13 residues. With 6 bases removed from V and 6 bases from J, the gap between germline ends came to 13 bases. Germline-derived CDR1 and CDR2 are SGHTA and FQGNSA. Written as DNA, the CDR3 is TGTGCCAGCAGATTTGGTGGATCCGATACGCAGTATTTT. It codes for CASRFGGSDTQYF.

A word on this clonotype: Sequence at one end of the junction differs from germline and may be a read error. The J gene is TRBJ2-2, the V gene TRBV25-1; TRBD2 is a possible D gene (5 bases). Germline CDR1 is MGHDK and CDR2 is SYGVNS. CDR3 length: 13 residues. CDR3 amino acids: CASSPFGSGEPFF. CDR3 DNA: TGTGCCAGCAGTCCGTTCGGGTCCGGGGAGCCGTTTTTT.

This clonotype came up a few times. V and J are TRBV27 and TRBJ2-1; D ambiguous. The CDR3 consists of 14 residues. Germline values: CDR1 MNHEY, CDR2 SMNVEV (reference sequence). V was clipped by 5 bases and J by 5 bases, with 13 bases between them. The chain's CDR3 is CASSLGPTHNEQFF. CDR3 nucleotide sequence: TGTGCCAGCAGTCTGGGCCCAACCCACAATGAGCAGTTCTTC.